These 9 T cell receptor beta chains were all obtained from the same sample, sequenced in a study of regulatory T cells in long-lasting Graves disease. TCR beta libraries were built with iRepertoire HTBI primers and Arm-PCR of CDR3 regions. TCRdb re-derived calls from the multiplex PCR reads in MiXCR, one entry per CDR3 protein. The sample comprises some 250,000 distinct CDR3 sequences, around 18% of which are singletons, and roughly 15% rests with the top ten. The time point: newly diagnosed GD, antithyroid drugs for less than 3 months. With RNA extracted from PBMCs as input, the TCR library was made. This sample also appeared in a second study, on T cells in Graves' hyperthyroidism and ophthalmopathy.

The input for sequencing was peripheral blood mononuclear cells (PBMCs), taken at new diagnosis, from a patient treated with antithyroid drugs. These receptors all come from a woman in her 30s with Graves disease.

This clonotype was observed many times. The chain combines TRBV12-3 or TRBV12-4 with TRBJ2-1; perhaps D is TRBD1 or TRBD2 (5 bases each). V was clipped by 5 bases and J by 7 bases, with 21 bases between them. This CDR3 is 16 amino acids long. The CDR3, as DNA: TGTGCCAGCAGTGTCCCTCGGGACCCGGGTGGGAATGAGCAGTTCTTC. Its protein product is CASSVPRDPGGNEQFF.

The V and J genes are TRBV7-8 and TRBJ1-1; 7 bases match TRBD1. This CDR3 is built from 16 residues. Germline CDR1 is SGHVS and CDR2 is FQNEAQ. The J segment lost 7 bases and the V segment lost 1 base, leaving 12 bases of the junction unmatched. CDR3 nucleotide sequence: TGTGCCAGCAGCTTAGATCTAGGGGGCAAAGGGGGTGAAGCTTTCTTT. Translated: CASSLDLGGKGGEAFF.

This clonotype was counted ten times or more. The chain employs TRBV6-1 and TRBJ2-7; D may be TRBD1 or TRBD2 (6 bases each). Germline loops: CDR1 MNHNS, CDR2 SASEGT. V lost 10 bases, J lost 2 bases, and 12 bases lay in between. There are 12 residues in the CDR3. CDR3 sequence: CATQRGAYEQYF. The CDR3 DNA follows: TGTGCCACCCAGAGGGGGGCCTACGAGCAGTACTTC.

This clonotype was counted ten times or more. This chain uses TRBV20-1 with TRBJ2-3; unclear D gene. The CDR3 length is 12 residues. V lost 6 bases and J 6 bases, leaving 13 bases between the germline ends. Germline CDR1 reads DFQATT; CDR2 reads SNEGSKA (reference sequence). CDR3 sequence: CSAGRRADTQYF. The CDR3 DNA is TGCAGTGCGGGTCGCCGGGCGGATACGCAGTATTTT.

The gene calls are TRBV12-3 or TRBV12-4 and TRBJ2-3; 10 nucleotides line up with TRBD2. The ends lost 7 bases at V and 4 bases at J; junction bases unmatched: 11. The CDR3 covers 16 residues. The CDR3, as DNA: TGTGCCAGCACCTCCCGAGCGGGGGGGGTCCCAGATACGCAGTATTTT. This sequence encodes CASTSRAGGVPDTQYF.

This clonotype occurred many times. This chain uses TRBV11-1 with TRBJ2-7; 11 positions agree with TRBD2. Germline V gives CDR1 SGHAT, CDR2 FQDESV (reference sequence). The CDR3 length is 16 residues. Losses at the gene ends were 1 base for V and 3 bases for J; bases not matched to a gene: 5. The CDR3 region has the DNA TGTGCCAGCAGCTTAGTGACTAGCGGGGACCACTACGAGCAGTACTTC. Translation: CASSLVTSGDHYEQYF. Using reference TRBV11-1 and TRBJ2-7 for the parts outside the CDR3, the full variable domain is EAEVAQSPRYKITEKSQAVAFWCDPISGHATLYWYRQILGQGPELLVQFQDESVVDDSQLPKDRFSAERLKGVDSTLKIQPAELGDSAMYLCASSLVTSGDHYEQYFGPGTRLTVT.

This clonotype was detected many times. The chain combines TRBV9 with TRBJ2-3, with D perhaps matching TRBD2 (6 bases). In germline, CDR1 is SGDLS, CDR2 YYNGEE. V dropped 1 base and J dropped 0 bases, with 12 bases sitting between them. The CDR3 extends over 16 amino acids. CDR3 sequence: CASSVRGTPSTDTQYF. The CDR3 region has the DNA TGTGCCAGCAGCGTACGGGGGACCCCCAGCACAGATACGCAGTATTTT.

This clonotype was counted ten times or more. V usage is TRBV9 and J usage is TRBJ1-3; D gene unclear. The ends were cut back, 3 bases at V and 0 bases at J, with 7 bases in the middle. The germline gives CDR1 SGDLS, CDR2 YYNGEE. The CDR3 consists of 14 residues. CDR3: CASSGSYSGNTIYF. CDR3 coding DNA: TGTGCCAGCAGCGGGTCTTACTCTGGAAACACCATATATTTT.

This clonotype was counted at least ten times. The chain combines TRBV11-2 with TRBJ2-2; TRBD1 agrees at 8 bases. CDR1 and CDR2 (germline): SGHAT, FQNNGV. Trimming cost V 5 bases and J 4 bases; bases outside gene matches: 9. This CDR3 is built from 16 residues. CDR3 sequence: CASSPHRGTLTGELFF. The CDR3 region has the DNA TGTGCCAGCAGCCCCCACAGGGGGACCCTCACCGGGGAGCTGTTTTTT.